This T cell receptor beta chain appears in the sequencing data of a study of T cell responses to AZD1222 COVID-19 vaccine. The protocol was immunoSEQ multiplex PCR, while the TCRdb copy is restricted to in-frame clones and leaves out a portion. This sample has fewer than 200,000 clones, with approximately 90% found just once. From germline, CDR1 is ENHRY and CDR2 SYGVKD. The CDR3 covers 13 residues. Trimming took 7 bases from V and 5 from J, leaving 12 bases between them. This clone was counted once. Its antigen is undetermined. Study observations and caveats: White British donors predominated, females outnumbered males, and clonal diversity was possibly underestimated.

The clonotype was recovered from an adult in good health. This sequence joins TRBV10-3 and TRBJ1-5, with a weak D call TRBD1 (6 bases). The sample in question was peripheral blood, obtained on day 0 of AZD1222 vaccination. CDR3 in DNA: TGTGCCATCAACGGGGGGCGTGATCAGCCCCAGCATTTT. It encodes CAINGGRDQPQHF.